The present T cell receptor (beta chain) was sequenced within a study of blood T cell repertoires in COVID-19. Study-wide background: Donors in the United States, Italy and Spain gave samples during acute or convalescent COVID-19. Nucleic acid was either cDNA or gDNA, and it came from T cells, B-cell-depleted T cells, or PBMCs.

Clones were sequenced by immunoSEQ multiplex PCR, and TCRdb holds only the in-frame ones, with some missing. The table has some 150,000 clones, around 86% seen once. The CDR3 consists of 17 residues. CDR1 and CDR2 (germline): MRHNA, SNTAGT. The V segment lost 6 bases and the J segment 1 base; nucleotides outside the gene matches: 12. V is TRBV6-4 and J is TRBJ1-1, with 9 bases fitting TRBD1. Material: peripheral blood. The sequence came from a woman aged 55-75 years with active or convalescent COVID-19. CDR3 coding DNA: TGTGCCAGCAGCCCCCCCGCGGGACAGGGACCGAACACTGAAGCTTTCTTT. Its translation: CASSPPAGQGPNTEAFF.